This passage covers 21 T cell receptor beta chains from one sample sequenced in a study of monozygotic twins with inflammatory bowel disease. From the 5' RACE reads, TCRdb lists one entry per CDR3 protein and no DNA. This sample's clone table lists more than 350,000 distinct CDR3 sequences. Sequenced material: blood. The receptors shown here come from a human donor with ulcerative colitis or Crohn's disease, or a healthy co-twin of an affected twin (not recorded which).

J is TRBJ1-2 and V is TRBV12-3 or TRBV12-4; the TCRdb call, TRBD1, lacks DNA for checking. The CDR3 is 17 amino acids. The CDR3: CASTRDRVGGRTGGYTF.

The V call is TRBV18, the J call TRBJ2-7; lacking DNA, the TRBD1 call made by TCRdb goes unchecked. The germline gives CDR1 KGHSH, CDR2 LQKENI. This CDR3 region has 13 residues. The CDR3 protein is CASSPGDNYEQYF.

The chain has TRBV7-3 and TRBJ2-1; TCRdb picks TRBD1, but there is no DNA to check that call. CDR1 and CDR2 from the germline V gene are SGHTA and FQGTGA. CDR3 length equals 15 residues. Here the CDR3 reads CASSPAAGSGNEQFF.

CDR3 sequence: CASSLASRHQGGYNEQFF. This chain joins TRBV7-2 and TRBJ2-1; the TCRdb D gene call, TRBD1, has no DNA to confirm it. The CDR3 runs 18 residues. Germline V gene sequence: CDR1 SGHTA, CDR2 FQGNSA. Based on the CDR3 plus reference TRBV7-2 and TRBJ2-1, the full variable domain is GAGVSQSPSNKVTEKGKDVELRCDPISGHTALYWYRQSLGQGLEFLIYFQGNSAPDKSGLPSDRFSAERTGGSVSTLTIQRTQQEDSAVYLCASSLASRHQGGYNEQFFGPGTRLTVL.

This sequence joins TRBV7-8 and TRBJ2-7; the D call of TRBD2 rests on TCRdb alone, since no DNA is present to check it. Germline CDR1 reads SGHVS; CDR2 reads FQNEAQ. The CDR3 loop spans 16 amino acids. The CDR3 loop reads CASSLLSNVGGNEQYF.

The rearrangement uses TRBV20-1 and TRBJ2-5; lacking DNA, the TRBD2 call made by TCRdb goes unchecked. CDR3 length equals 14 residues. Germline V gives CDR1 DFQATT, CDR2 SNEGSKA (reference sequence). This CDR3 reads CSARDGSGQETQYF.

This chain uses TRBV19 with TRBJ1-3; no DNA is available, so the TRBD1 call from TCRdb remains unchecked. CDR1 and CDR2 (germline): LNHDA, SQIVND (reference sequence). CDR3 size: 16 residues. This CDR3 is CASSEAGTDSGNTIYF.

The rearrangement links TRBV4-2 to TRBJ1-5. Germline V CDR1 and CDR2: LGHNA, YNFKEQ. This CDR3 has 14 residues. CDR3: CASSQDIRNQPQHF.

The genes are TRBV7-2 and TRBJ1-4; without DNA, the TCRdb call of TRBD1 cannot be checked. The CDR3 contains 15 residues. Germline CDR1 reads SGHTA; CDR2 reads FQGNSA. The CDR3 sequence: CASSGRQGRNEKLFF.

The rearrangement links TRBV12-3 or TRBV12-4 to TRBJ2-7; TCRdb's assignment of TRBD1 cannot be checked, as there is no DNA. This CDR3 has 15 amino acids. This chain's CDR3 is CASTQAQGASYEQYF.

The V gene is TRBV18, the J gene TRBJ1-2. Germline assignment: CDR1 KGHSH and CDR2 LQKENI. This CDR3 region has 15 residues. CDR3 sequence reads: CASSPLVASEYGYTF.

The chain recombines TRBV6-5 with TRBJ2-1. This CDR3 spans 11 amino acids. Germline V gene data show CDR1 as MNHEY and CDR2 as SVGAGI. The chain's CDR3 is CASSLRHEQFF.

The chain has TRBV5-1 and TRBJ2-5; TCRdb gives TRBD2 as the D gene, but with no DNA this cannot be confirmed. Looked up from germline, CDR1 is SGHRS and CDR2 is YFSETQ. The length of the CDR3 is 14 residues. The CDR3 reads CASSGSTGRETQYF.

The rearrangement links TRBV19 to TRBJ1-2; TCRdb proposes TRBD1, but this gene call is untestable without DNA. Germline V gene lookup returns CDR1 LNHDA and CDR2 SQIVND (reference sequence). The CDR3 loop spans 17 amino acids. CDR3 region: CASTSTGTGGGFRGYTF.

The chain couples TRBV4-1 to TRBJ1-6. The germline V gene encodes CDR1 MGHRA and CDR2 YSYEKL. The CDR3 is 17 residues long. CDR3 loop: CASSQGPQKGPNSPLHF.

The CDR3 is CSALGREGPNTGELFF. The rearrangement uses TRBV29-1 and TRBJ2-2; as DNA is missing, the TRBD2 call by TCRdb cannot be tested. Germline V CDR1 and CDR2: SQVTM, ANQGSEA. The CDR3 is made up of 16 amino acids.

V usage is TRBV7-2 and J usage is TRBJ2-2. The CDR3 length is 14 residues. Germline loops: CDR1 SGHTA, CDR2 FQGNSA. CDR3: CASSSPTGTGELFF.

V and J are TRBV6-2 or TRBV6-3 and TRBJ2-2. The V gene's germline CDR1 is MNHEY and CDR2 SVGEGT. This CDR3 is 15 amino acids long. The CDR3 is CASSYGTFLGGELFF.

The CDR3 loop reads CASSFNWGGYEQYF. The V and J genes are TRBV12-3 or TRBV12-4 and TRBJ2-7; absent DNA, TCRdb's TRBD1 call cannot be checked. This CDR3 is 14 amino acids long.

The chain joins TRBV30 to TRBJ1-1. This CDR3 comprises 13 residues. Germline CDR1 reads GTSNPN; CDR2 reads SVGIG (reference sequence). The CDR3: CAWSSNGGTEAFF.

V and J are TRBV5-6 and TRBJ2-6; without DNA, the TCRdb call of TRBD1 cannot be checked. Germline values: CDR1 SGHDT, CDR2 YYEEEE. CDR3 length: 17 amino acids. CDR3 loop: CASSLIQALSGANVLTF.